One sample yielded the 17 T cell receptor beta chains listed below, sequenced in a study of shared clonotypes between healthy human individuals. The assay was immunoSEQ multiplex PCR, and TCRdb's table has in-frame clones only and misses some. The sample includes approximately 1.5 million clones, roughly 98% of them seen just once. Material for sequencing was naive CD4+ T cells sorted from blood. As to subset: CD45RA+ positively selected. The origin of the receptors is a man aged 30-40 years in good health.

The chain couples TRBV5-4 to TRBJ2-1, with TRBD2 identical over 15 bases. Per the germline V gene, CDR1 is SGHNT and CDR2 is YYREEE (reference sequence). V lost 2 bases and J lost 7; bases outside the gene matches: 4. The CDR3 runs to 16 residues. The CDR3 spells CASSFGLAGGPNEQFF. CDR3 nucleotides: TGTGCCAGCAGCTTCGGACTAGCGGGAGGGCCTAATGAGCAGTTCTTC.

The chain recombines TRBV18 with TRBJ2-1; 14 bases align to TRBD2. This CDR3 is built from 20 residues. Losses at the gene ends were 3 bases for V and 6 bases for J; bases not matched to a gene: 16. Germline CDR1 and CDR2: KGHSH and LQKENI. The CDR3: CASSPERLAGGLSVLNEQFF. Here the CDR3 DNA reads TGTGCCAGCTCACCTGAAAGACTAGCGGGAGGGCTTTCAGTACTCAATGAGCAGTTCTTC.

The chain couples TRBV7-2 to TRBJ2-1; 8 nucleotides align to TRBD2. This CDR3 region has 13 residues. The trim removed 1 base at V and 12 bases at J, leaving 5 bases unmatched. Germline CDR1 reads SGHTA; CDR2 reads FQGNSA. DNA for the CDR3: TGTGCCAGCAGCTTAGATCCCGCGGGGGGGCAGTTCTTC. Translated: CASSLDPAGGQFF.

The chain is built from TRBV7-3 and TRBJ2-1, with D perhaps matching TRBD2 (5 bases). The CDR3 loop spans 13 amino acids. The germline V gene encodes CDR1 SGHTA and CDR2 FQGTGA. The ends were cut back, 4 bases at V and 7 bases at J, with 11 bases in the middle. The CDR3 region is CASSSGLQNEQFF. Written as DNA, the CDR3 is TGTGCCAGCAGCTCCGGACTCCAAAATGAGCAGTTCTTC.

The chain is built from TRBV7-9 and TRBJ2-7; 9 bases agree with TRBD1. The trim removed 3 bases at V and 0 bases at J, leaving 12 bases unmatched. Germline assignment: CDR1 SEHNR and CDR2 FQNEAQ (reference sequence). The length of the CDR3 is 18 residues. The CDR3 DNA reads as TGTGCCAGCAGCTTCAGGTTGGCTACGGACAGGGGCTCCTACGAGCAGTACTTC. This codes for CASSFRLATDRGSYEQYF.

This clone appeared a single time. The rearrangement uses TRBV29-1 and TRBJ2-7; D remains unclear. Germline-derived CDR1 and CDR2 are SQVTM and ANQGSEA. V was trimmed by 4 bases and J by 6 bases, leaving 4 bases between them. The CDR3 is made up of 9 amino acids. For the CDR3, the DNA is TGCAGCGTTGCCGGCGAGCAGTACTTC. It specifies CSVAGEQYF.

As DNA, the CDR3 is TGTGCCAGCAGCTTCCAGGGCTCCTACAATGAGCAGTTCTTC. It encodes CASSFQGSYNEQFF. The genes are TRBV4-2 and TRBJ2-1; TRBD1 might be the D (5 bases). Germline V gives CDR1 LGHNA, CDR2 YNFKEQ. Trimming shortened V by 5 bases and J by 0 bases, and 8 bases separated the two germline ends. This CDR3 region has 14 residues.

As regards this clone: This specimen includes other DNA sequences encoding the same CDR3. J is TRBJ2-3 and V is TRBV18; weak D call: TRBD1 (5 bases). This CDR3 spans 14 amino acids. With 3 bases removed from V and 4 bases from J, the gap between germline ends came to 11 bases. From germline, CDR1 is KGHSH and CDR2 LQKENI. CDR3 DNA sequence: TGTGCCAGCTCACCGTTTCAGGGTCCAGATACGCAGTATTTT. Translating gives CASSPFQGPDTQYF.

DNA of the CDR3: TGCGCCAGCAGCTTGAGACAGGGGATCTACGAGCAGTACTTC. It translates to CASSLRQGIYEQYF. This chain connects TRBV5-1 to TRBJ2-7, with 8 bases aligning to TRBD1. V lost 1 base to trimming and J lost 3 bases; unmatched junction nucleotides: 3. CDR3 size: 14 residues. CDR1 and CDR2 from the germline V gene are SGHRS and YFSETQ.

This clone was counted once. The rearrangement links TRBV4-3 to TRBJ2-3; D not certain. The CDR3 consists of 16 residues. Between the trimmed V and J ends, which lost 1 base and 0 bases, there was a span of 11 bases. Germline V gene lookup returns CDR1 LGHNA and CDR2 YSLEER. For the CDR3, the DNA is TGCGCCAGCAGCCAAGGGTGGGCCGGTAGCACAGATACGCAGTATTTT. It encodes CASSQGWAGSTDTQYF.

CDR3 sequence (DNA): TGTGCCAGCAGCTTGACCAGCCTTCTAGCGGGAGAAACCGGGGAGCTGTTTTTT. It encodes CASSLTSLLAGETGELFF. This chain links TRBV5-4 with TRBJ2-2, with TRBD2 identical over 10 bases. This CDR3 has 18 amino acids. Germline V gives CDR1 SGHNT, CDR2 YYREEE (reference sequence). J was trimmed by 5 bases and V by 1 base; bases with no gene match: 11.

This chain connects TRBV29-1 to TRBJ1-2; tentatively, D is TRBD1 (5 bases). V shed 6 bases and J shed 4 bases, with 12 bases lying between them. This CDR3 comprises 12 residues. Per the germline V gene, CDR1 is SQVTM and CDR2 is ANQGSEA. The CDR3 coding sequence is TGCAGCGTCGCGGGACGGGGCTATGGCTACACCTTC. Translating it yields CSVAGRGYGYTF.

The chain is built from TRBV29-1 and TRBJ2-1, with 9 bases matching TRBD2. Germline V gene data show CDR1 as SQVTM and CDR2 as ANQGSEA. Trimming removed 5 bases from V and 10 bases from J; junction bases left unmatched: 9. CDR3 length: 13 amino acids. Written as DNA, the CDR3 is TGCAGCGTTAAAATAGCGGGAGTCGGCGAGCAGTTCTTC. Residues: CSVKIAGVGEQFF.

CDR3 residues: CASSLGLLTDTQYF. CDR3 coding DNA: TGTGCCAGCAGCTTAGGACTTTTGACAGATACGCAGTATTTT. The gene calls are TRBV7-3 and TRBJ2-3; a weak D match, TRBD2 (5 bases). The V and J ends lost 2 bases and 3 bases respectively, with 9 bases between them. Germline CDR1 reads SGHTA; CDR2 reads FQGTGA. The CDR3 is made up of 14 amino acids.

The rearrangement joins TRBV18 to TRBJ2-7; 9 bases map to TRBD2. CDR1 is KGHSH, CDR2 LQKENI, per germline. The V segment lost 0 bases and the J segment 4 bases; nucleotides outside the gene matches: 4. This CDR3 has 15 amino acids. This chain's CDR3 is CASSPPRAGGYEQYF. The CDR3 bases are TGTGCCAGCTCACCACCGAGAGCGGGAGGTTACGAGCAGTACTTC.

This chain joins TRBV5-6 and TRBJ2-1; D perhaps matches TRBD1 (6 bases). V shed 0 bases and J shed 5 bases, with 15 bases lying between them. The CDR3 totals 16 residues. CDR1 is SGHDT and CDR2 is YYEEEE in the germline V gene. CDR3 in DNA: TGTGCCAGCAGCTTGGTGGTCAGGGGCCCTAACAATGAGCAGTTCTTC. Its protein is CASSLVVRGPNNEQFF.

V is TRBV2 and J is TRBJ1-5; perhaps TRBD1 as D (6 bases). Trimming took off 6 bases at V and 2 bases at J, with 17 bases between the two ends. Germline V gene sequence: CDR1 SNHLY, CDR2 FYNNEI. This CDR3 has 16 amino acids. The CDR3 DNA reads TGTGCCAGCAGGGGGGCCTGGGGTCGTGGCAATCAGCCCCAGCATTTT. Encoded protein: CASRGAWGRGNQPQHF.